This T cell receptor (beta chain) was profiled in a study of cytomegalovirus exposure and HLA in healthy donors. Study observations and caveats: There was a cluster of highly shared sequence variants that was likely a sequencing artifact.

In regard to this clone: Its antigen remains unknown.

At the time of sampling, donors were nominally healthy, though unrecorded immune exposures were likely. It was with 60 Vbeta and 13 Jbeta primers that the PCR ran. Assay: immunoSEQ multiplex PCR; the TCRdb copy retains only in-frame clones and omits some. The sample includes 180,000 or so clones, just over 70% of them seen just once. The sample taken for sequencing was PBMCs. The receptor comes from a human donor in good health.

The CDR3 DNA sequence: TGTGCCAGCAGTTTAAATGGACAGGGTTACTACGAGCAGTACTTC. Its protein product is CASSLNGQGYYEQYF. The J gene is TRBJ2-7, the V gene TRBV27; 8 bases match TRBD1. The CDR3 runs 15 residues. Trimming took 2 bases from V and 3 from J; bases not matched to a gene: 6. Germline CDR1 and CDR2: MNHEY and SMNVEV (reference sequence).